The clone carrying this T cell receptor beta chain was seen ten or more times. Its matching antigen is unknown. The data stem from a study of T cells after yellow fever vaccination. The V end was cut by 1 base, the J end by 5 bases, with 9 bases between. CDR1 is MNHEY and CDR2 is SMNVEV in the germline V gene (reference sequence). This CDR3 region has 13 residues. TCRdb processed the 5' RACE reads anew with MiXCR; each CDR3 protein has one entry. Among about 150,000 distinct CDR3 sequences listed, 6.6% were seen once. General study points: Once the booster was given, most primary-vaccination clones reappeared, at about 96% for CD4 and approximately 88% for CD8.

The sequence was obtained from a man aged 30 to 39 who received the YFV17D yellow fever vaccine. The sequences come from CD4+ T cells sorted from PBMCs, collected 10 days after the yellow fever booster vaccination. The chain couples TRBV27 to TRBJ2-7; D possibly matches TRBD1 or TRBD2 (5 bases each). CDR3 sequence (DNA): TGTGCCAGCAGTTTATACGAGGGGCACGAGCAGTACTTC. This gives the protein CASSLYEGHEQYF.